A selection of T cell receptor beta chains follows, all from one sample in a study of early T cells in non-severe SARS-CoV-2 infection. TCRdb reprocessed the 5' RACE reads via MiXCR and lists one record per CDR3 protein. The sample includes around 28,000 distinct CDR3 sequences, roughly 5.8% of them seen just once. Material for sequencing was whole blood. These receptors all stem from an adult who was a healthcare worker with PCR-confirmed SARS-CoV-2 infection or an uninfected control (not recorded which). Both conserved end residues are part of each CDR3. Fields, in order: J gene, V gene, D gene, clone size, CDR3 protein, CDR3 DNA. A D gene is named only where the DNA matches it firmly. Only part of the rows carry a size: once, few, many, or a class if the clone is expanded.

TRBJ2-6	TRBV6-1	.	many	CASSAGSAGANVLTF	TGTGCCAGCAGTGCAGGGTCTGCTGGGGCCAACGTCCTGACTTTC
TRBJ2-6	TRBV7-9	TRBD1	.	CASSDRDGSGANVLTF	TGTGCCAGCAGCGACAGGGATGGTTCTGGGGCCAACGTCCTGACTTTC
TRBJ2-2	TRBV30	.	many	CAWTSGSHTGELFF	TGTGCCTGGACGAGCGGGTCTCACACCGGGGAGCTGTTTTTT
TRBJ2-3	TRBV7-7	TRBD1	few	CASSQTGAPDTQYF	TGTGCCAGCAGCCAAACAGGGGCCCCAGATACGCAGTATTTT
TRBJ2-3	TRBV11-2	.	many	CASSLDRGPNPTDTQYF	TGTGCCAGCAGCTTAGACCGGGGACCGAACCCCACAGATACGCAGTATTTT
TRBJ2-3	TRBV20-1	.	many	CSGGMGADTQYF	TGCAGTGGAGGAATGGGGGCGGATACGCAGTATTTT
TRBJ1-6	TRBV2	.	.	CASRGMTAHNSPLHF	TGTGCCAGCAGGGGGATGACGGCCCATAATTCACCCCTCCACTTT
TRBJ2-1	TRBV25-1	.	many	CASLNGIGNEQFF	TGTGCCAGCCTAAACGGGATCGGGAATGAGCAGTTCTTC
TRBJ2-7	TRBV5-1	TRBD1	few	CASSLGPGTGVRYEQYF	TGCGCCAGCAGCTTGGGGCCCGGGACAGGGGTCAGGTACGAGCAGTACTTC
TRBJ1-1	TRBV5-4	.	few	CASSLVGGGLNTEAFF	TGTGCCAGCAGCTTGGTCGGGGGAGGGCTGAACACTGAAGCTTTCTTT
TRBJ2-1	TRBV5-1	.	many	CASSLGDPLSYNEQFF	TGCGCCAGCAGCTTGGGTGACCCTCTATCCTACAATGAGCAGTTCTTC
TRBJ2-7	TRBV20-1	.	many	CSARGGYEQYF	TGCAGTGCTAGAGGGGGTTACGAGCAGTACTTC
TRBJ2-2	TRBV7-6	TRBD2	many	CASSFLLAGDTGELFF	TGTGCCAGCAGCTTCCTCTTAGCGGGAGACACCGGGGAGCTGTTTTTT
TRBJ2-5	TRBV3-1	TRBD2	few	CASSQILAGVGETQYF	TGTGCCAGCAGCCAAATCCTAGCGGGAGTGGGAGAGACCCAGTACTTC
TRBJ2-2	TRBV4-1	TRBD2	many	CASSQVRLAGVMRELFF	TGCGCCAGCAGCCAAGTGCGACTAGCGGGAGTTATGAGGGAGCTGTTTTTT
TRBJ2-7	TRBV6-6	TRBD1	many	CASRWTGADEQYF	TGTGCCAGCAGATGGACAGGGGCGGACGAGCAGTACTTC
TRBJ2-3	TRBV24-1	TRBD2	many	CATSDRRLADSSTDTQYF	TGTGCCACCAGTGACCGAAGACTAGCAGATTCTAGCACAGATACGCAGTATTTT
TRBJ2-2	TRBV19	TRBD1	few	CASLDRGDTGELFF	TGTGCCAGTCTGGACAGGGGGGACACCGGGGAGCTGTTTTTT
TRBJ1-1	TRBV12-3/TRBV12-4	.	.	CASSFGLEAFF	TGTGCCAGCAGTTTTGGGCTTGAAGCTTTCTTT
TRBJ2-5	TRBV10-2	TRBD2	.	CASREAGSETQYF	TGCGCCAGCAGAGAAGCGGGATCTGAGACCCAGTACTTC
TRBJ1-3	TRBV4-2	.	few	CASSQDPGSSGNTIYF	TGTGCCAGCAGCCAAGATCCGGGAAGTTCTGGAAACACCATATATTTT
TRBJ2-7	TRBV4-2	.	.	CASSQEVLGFEQYF	TGTGCCAGCAGCCAAGAGGTTTTGGGGTTTGAGCAGTACTTC
TRBJ1-3	TRBV7-9	.	many	CASSLDWGSGNTIYF	TGTGCCAGCAGCTTAGACTGGGGTTCTGGAAACACCATATATTTT
TRBJ1-3	TRBV29-1	.	many	CSVTVFGNTIYF	TGCAGCGTCACAGTTTTTGGAAACACCATATATTTT
TRBJ2-2	TRBV20-1	.	.	CSASRTGELFF	TGCAGTGCTAGCAGGACCGGGGAGCTGTTTTTT
TRBJ1-2	TRBV5-5	.	.	CASSTTLRDTYGYTF	TGTGCCAGCAGCACCACACTACGGGACACCTATGGCTACACCTTC
TRBJ2-1	TRBV19	.	.	CASSIDVGDHEQFF	TGTGCCAGTAGTATAGATGTGGGAGACCACGAGCAGTTCTTC
TRBJ2-1	TRBV24-1	TRBD2	many	CATSDFPGTSGYNEQFF	TGTGCCACCAGTGATTTCCCCGGGACTAGCGGTTACAATGAGCAGTTCTTC
TRBJ1-6	TRBV28	.	medium-sized	CASSPSGEVSVAYNSPLHF	TGTGCCAGCAGTCCCAGCGGTGAGGTTTCAGTAGCCTATAATTCACCCCTCCACTTT
TRBJ2-1	TRBV7-6	TRBD2	many	CASSLGGRNEQFF	TGTGCCAGCAGCTTAGGCGGGAGGAATGAGCAGTTCTTC
TRBJ1-2	TRBV28	.	many	CASAHTGNLGYTF	TGTGCCAGCGCTCATACAGGGAACCTTGGCTACACCTTC
TRBJ2-7	TRBV3-1	.	.	CASSQGSGAYEQYF	TGTGCCAGCAGCCAAGGAAGCGGCGCCTACGAGCAGTACTTC
TRBJ2-1	TRBV7-6	TRBD2	medium-sized	CASSLEIAGGTYNEQFF	TGTGCCAGCAGCTTGGAGATAGCGGGAGGGACCTACAATGAGCAGTTCTTC
TRBJ2-7	TRBV28	TRBD2	many	CASALAEYSYEQYF	TGTGCCAGCGCCCTAGCGGAATACTCCTACGAGCAGTACTTC
TRBJ2-7	TRBV20-1	.	many	CSARDQATQGQYF	TGCAGTGCTAGAGATCAGGCGACCCAAGGGCAGTACTTC
TRBJ1-1	TRBV11-2	.	.	CASSLRHRVNTEAFF	TGTGCCAGCAGCTTAAGACACAGGGTGAACACTGAAGCTTTCTTT
TRBJ1-5	TRBV19	TRBD1	many	CASSIDPGTVYSNQPQHF	TGTGCCAGTAGTATAGATCCGGGGACAGTTTATAGCAATCAGCCCCAGCATTTT
TRBJ1-1	TRBV7-2	.	many	CASSLSGGRTEAFF	TGTGCCAGCAGCTTATCCGGGGGCCGTACTGAAGCTTTCTTT
TRBJ1-5	TRBV7-2	.	many	CASSKGGRVYSNQPQHF	TGTGCCAGCAGCAAAGGTGGCAGGGTTTATAGCAATCAGCCCCAGCATTTT
TRBJ2-4	TRBV5-4	.	many	CASSLDKNIQYF	TGTGCCAGCAGCTTGGACAAAAACATTCAGTACTTC
TRBJ2-3	TRBV6-1	.	.	CASSENGDTQYF	TGTGCCAGCAGTGAGAATGGAGATACGCAGTATTTT
TRBJ1-6	TRBV7-9	TRBD1	many	CASRETGVGSPLHF	TGTGCCAGCCGAGAGACAGGGGTCGGTTCACCCCTCCACTTT
TRBJ2-1	TRBV3-1	.	many	CASSHRDSNEQFF	TGTGCCAGCAGCCACCGGGATTCAAATGAGCAGTTCTTC
TRBJ2-7	TRBV10-3	.	many	CAISEQPDIYEQYF	TGTGCCATCAGTGAACAGCCCGACATCTACGAGCAGTACTTC
TRBJ1-1	TRBV12-3/TRBV12-4	.	many	CASSFGLGGTEAFF	TGTGCCAGCAGTTTTGGATTAGGGGGTACTGAAGCTTTCTTT
TRBJ2-1	TRBV7-8	.	many	CASSLGGWGEQFF	TGTGCCAGCAGCTTAGGTGGGTGGGGTGAGCAGTTCTTC
TRBJ2-1	TRBV24-1	TRBD2	medium-sized	CATSARSGRAYNEQFF	TGTGCCACCAGTGCCCGAAGCGGGAGGGCCTACAATGAGCAGTTCTTC
TRBJ1-2	TRBV10-3	TRBD1	few	CAIGQGEKYGYTF	TGTGCCATCGGCCAGGGGGAGAAATATGGCTACACCTTC
TRBJ2-3	TRBV11-2	.	medium-sized	CASSPTGSYTDTQYF	TGTGCCAGCAGCCCAACCGGGTCTTACACAGATACGCAGTATTTT
TRBJ2-7	TRBV11-2	.	few	CASSSGGSRTYEQYF	TGTGCCAGCAGCTCTGGGGGGTCTCGTACGTACGAGCAGTACTTC
TRBJ1-1	TRBV14	.	many	CASSLELNTEAFF	TGTGCCAGCAGCCTTGAGTTGAACACTGAAGCTTTCTTT
TRBJ2-1	TRBV2	.	.	CASSENGGGNNEQFF	TGTGCCAGCAGTGAGAACGGGGGCGGCAACAATGAGCAGTTCTTC
TRBJ2-7	TRBV2	.	many	CASSATYEQYF	TGTGCCAGCAGCGCCACCTACGAGCAGTACTTC
TRBJ2-7	TRBV2	.	.	CASFRDSGEQYF	TGTGCCAGCTTCAGGGATTCGGGGGAGCAGTACTTC